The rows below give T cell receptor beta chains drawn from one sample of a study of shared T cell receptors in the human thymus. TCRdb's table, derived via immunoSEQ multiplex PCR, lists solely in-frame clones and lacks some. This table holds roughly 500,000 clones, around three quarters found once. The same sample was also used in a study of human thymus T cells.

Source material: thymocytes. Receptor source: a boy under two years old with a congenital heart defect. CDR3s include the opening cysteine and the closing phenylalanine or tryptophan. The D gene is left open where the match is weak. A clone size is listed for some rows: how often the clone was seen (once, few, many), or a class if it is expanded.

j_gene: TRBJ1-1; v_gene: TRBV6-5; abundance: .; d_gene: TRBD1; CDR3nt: TGTGTCAGCAGGACAGGGTACACTGAAGCTTTCTTT; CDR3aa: CVSRTGYTEAFF
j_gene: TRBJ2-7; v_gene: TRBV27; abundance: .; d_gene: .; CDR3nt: TGTGCCAGCAGTTCAGGGGGGAGTGGGAGCCTACCCTACGAGCAGTACTTC; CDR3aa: CASSSGGSGSLPYEQYF
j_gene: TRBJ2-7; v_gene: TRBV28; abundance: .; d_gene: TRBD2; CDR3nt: TGTGCCAGCAGTCCTAGACTAGCGGGAGGGTACGAGCAGTACTTC; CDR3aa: CASSPRLAGGYEQYF
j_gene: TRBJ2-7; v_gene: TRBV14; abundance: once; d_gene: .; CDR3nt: TGTGCCAGCAGCCAAGATCGGCCATTCTTGCGGAGCCCCCGGGAGCAGTACTTC; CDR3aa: CASSQDRPFLRSPREQYF
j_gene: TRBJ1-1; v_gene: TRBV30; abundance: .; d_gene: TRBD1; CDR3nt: TGTGCCTGGAGTGCCCCTGGGGACAGGGGGCTCTTGAACACTGAAGCTTTCTTT; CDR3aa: CAWSAPGDRGLLNTEAFF
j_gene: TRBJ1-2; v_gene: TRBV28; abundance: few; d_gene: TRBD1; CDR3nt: TGTGCCAGCAGACCCTACAGGGGGCGCGACTATGGCTACACCTTC; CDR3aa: CASRPYRGRDYGYTF
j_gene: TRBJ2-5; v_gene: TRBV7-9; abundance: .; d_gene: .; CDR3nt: TGTGCCAGCAGCTTAGCGGGCCGGGAGAGGAGTGGGAACCAAGAGACCCAGTACTTC; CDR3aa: CASSLAGRERSGNQETQYF
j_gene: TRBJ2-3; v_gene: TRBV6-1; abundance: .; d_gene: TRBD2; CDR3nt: TGTGCCAGCATGGTAGCGGGTGGCCCGAGGGCGCAGTATTTT; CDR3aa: CASMVAGGPRAQYF
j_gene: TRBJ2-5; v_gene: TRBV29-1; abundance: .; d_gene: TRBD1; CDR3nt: TGCAGCGCCCTCCTAGGGGGCGATGGAGAGACCCAGTACTTC; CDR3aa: CSALLGGDGETQYF
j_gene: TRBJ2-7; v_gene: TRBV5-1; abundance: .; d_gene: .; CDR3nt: TGCGCCAGCAGCCCATCTACAAGGGGCCCGTTCTACGAGCAGTACTTC; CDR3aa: CASSPSTRGPFYEQYF
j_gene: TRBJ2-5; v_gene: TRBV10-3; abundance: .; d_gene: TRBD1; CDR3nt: TGTGCCATCAGGAGGGACAGCCAAGAGACCCAGTACTTC; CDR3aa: CAIRRDSQETQYF
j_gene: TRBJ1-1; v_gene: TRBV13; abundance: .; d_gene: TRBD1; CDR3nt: TGTGCCAGCAGCTTATTAAGGGACAGGGGGCGCGAAAGGGGCACTGAAGCTTTCTTT; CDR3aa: CASSLLRDRGRERGTEAFF
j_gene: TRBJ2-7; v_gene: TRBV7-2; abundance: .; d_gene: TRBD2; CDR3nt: TGTGCCAGCAGTGGGGGGGGAGCGGGTGGTCTGCAGTACTTC; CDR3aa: CASSGGGAGGLQYF
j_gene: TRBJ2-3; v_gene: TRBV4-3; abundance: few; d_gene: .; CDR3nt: TGCGCCAGCAGCCCGGAGTGGGGGGAGGTGGCAGATACGCAGTATTTT; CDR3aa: CASSPEWGEVADTQYF
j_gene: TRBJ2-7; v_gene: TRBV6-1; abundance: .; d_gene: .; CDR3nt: TGTGCCAGCAGTGAACCCCAGACCTACGAGCAGTACTTC; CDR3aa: CASSEPQTYEQYF
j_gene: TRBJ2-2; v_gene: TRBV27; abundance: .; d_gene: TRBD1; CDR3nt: TGTGCCAGCAGTCTCCGGGACAGGGGTTCCGGGGAGCTGTTTTTT; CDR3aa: CASSLRDRGSGELFF
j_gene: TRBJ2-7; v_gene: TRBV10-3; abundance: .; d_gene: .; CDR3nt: TGTGCCATCACCTCAGGGCCCGACTACGAGCAGTACTTC; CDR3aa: CAITSGPDYEQYF
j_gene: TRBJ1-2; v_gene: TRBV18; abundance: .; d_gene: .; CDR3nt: TGTGCCAGCTCACCATACTGCAGGGGAGACGATGGCTACACCTTC; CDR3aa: CASSPYCRGDDGYTF
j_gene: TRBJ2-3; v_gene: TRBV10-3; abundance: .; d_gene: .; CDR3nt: TGTGCCATCAGTGAGTCTGACAGTCTCACAGATACGCAGTATTTT; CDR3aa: CAISESDSLTDTQYF
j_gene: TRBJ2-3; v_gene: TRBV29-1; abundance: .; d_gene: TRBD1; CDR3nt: TGCAGCGTCCACGACGCCTCCTTTAGGGGGCAGGAAGATACGCAGTATTTT; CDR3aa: CSVHDASFRGQEDTQYF
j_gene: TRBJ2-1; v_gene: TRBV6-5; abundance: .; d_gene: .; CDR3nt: TGTGCGGCCACCCGGGACACCAAACAAGAGCAGTTCTTC; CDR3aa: CAATRDTKQEQFF
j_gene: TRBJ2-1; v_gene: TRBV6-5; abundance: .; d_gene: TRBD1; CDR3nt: TGTGCCAGCAGTCACCGGGACAGCCGAAACAATGAGCAGTTCTTC; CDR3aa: CASSHRDSRNNEQFF
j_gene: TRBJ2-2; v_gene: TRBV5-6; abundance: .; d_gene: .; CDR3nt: TGTGCCAGCAGCATCGACAAGCCAACCGGGGAGCTGTTTTTT; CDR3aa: CASSIDKPTGELFF
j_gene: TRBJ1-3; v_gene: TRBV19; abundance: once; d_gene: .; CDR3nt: TGTGCCAGTAGTATAGTAGAGACAGGACTCTCTGGAAACACCATATATTTT; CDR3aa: CASSIVETGLSGNTIYF
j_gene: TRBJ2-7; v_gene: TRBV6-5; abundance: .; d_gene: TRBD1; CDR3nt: TGTGCCAGCAGTTTTCGGGACAGGGACTACGAGCAGTACTTC; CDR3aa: CASSFRDRDYEQYF
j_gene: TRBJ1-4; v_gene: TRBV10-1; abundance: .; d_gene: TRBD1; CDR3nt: TGCGCCAGCAGTGAATCCGGGACAGGGTACGAAAAACTGTTTTTT; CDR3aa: CASSESGTGYEKLFF
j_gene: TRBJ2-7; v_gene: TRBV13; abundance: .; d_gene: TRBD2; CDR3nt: TGTGCCAGCGGCGGGGCCCGGGGGGACGAGCAGTACTTC; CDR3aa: CASGGARGDEQYF
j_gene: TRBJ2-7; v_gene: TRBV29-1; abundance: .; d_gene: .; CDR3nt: TGCAGCGTTGAACTAGAGGGAGGCTACGAGCAGTACTTC; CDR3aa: CSVELEGGYEQYF
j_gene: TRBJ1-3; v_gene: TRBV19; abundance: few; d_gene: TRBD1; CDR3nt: TGTGCCAGTTGTCCCCGGGACAGGGGAATACTGGAATCTGGAAACACCATATATTTT; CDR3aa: CASCPRDRGILESGNTIYF
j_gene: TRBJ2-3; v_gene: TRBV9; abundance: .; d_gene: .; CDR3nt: TGTGCCAGCAGCGTAGTTCCCAGGGCCGGAGATACGCAGTATTTT; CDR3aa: CASSVVPRAGDTQYF
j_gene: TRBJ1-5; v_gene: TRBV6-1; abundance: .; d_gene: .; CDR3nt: TGTGCCAGCAGTGGGGCTGGGCCTCAGCCCCAGCATTTT; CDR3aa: CASSGAGPQPQHF
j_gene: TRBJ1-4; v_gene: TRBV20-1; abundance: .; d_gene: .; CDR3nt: TGCAGTGCTAGGGAGAGTGAAAAACTGTTTTTT; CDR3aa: CSARESEKLFF
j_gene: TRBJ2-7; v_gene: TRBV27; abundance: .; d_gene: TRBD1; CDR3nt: TGTGCCAGCAGTTTTCAGGGGGAGAGCTACGAGCAGTACTTC; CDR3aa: CASSFQGESYEQYF
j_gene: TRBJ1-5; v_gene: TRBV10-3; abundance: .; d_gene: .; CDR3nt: TGTGCCATCGGGGGGGAGAGCAATCAGCCCCAGCATTTT; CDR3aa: CAIGGESNQPQHF
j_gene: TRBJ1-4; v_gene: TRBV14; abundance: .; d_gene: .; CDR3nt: TGTGCCAGCAGCCAAGATCGGGACATCTCTGGTCTTCATCGTGAAAAACTGTTTTTT; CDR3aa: CASSQDRDISGLHREKLFF
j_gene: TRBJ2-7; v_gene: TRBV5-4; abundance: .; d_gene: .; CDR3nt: TGTGCCAGCAGCTCCACCCAGGGGCGCGATTTCTACGAGCAGTACTTC; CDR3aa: CASSSTQGRDFYEQYF
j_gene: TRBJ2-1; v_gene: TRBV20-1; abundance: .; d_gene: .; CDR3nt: TGCAGTGCTAGCGGGGACAATGAGCAGTTCTTC; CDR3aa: CSASGDNEQFF
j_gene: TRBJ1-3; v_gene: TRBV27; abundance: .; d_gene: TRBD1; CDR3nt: TGTGCCAGCAGTCCGCTAACGGACAGGGTCTTAGACACCATATATTTT; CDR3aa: CASSPLTDRVLDTIYF
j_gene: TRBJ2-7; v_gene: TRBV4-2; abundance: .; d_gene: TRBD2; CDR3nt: TGTGCCAGCAGCTGGGGACTAGCTGACACCTACGAGCAGTACTTC; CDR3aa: CASSWGLADTYEQYF
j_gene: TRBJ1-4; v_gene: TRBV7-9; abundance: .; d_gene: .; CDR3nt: TGTGCCAGCAGCTTCGGTCGAGCGGAAAAACTGTTTTTT; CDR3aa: CASSFGRAEKLFF
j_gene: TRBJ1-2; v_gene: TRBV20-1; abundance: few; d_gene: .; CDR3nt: TGCAGTGCGACAAACCGCGATGGCTACACCTTC; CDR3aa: CSATNRDGYTF
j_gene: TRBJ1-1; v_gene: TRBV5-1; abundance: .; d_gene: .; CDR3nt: TGCGCCAGCAGGGGCAGGGGCGGCACTGAAGCTTTCTTT; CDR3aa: CASRGRGGTEAFF
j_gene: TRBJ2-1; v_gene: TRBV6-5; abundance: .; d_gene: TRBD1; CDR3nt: TGTGCCAGCAGTTCCGACAGGGGCAATGAGCAGTTCTTC; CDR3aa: CASSSDRGNEQFF
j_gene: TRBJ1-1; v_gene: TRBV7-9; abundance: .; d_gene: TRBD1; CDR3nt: TGTGCCAGCGGGGACAGGATGAACACTGAAGCTTTCTTT; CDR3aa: CASGDRMNTEAFF
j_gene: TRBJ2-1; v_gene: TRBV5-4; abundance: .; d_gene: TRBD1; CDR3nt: TGTGCTGATACTTCCGGGACAGGGGTGGTCGATGAGCAGTTCTTC; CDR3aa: CADTSGTGVVDEQFF
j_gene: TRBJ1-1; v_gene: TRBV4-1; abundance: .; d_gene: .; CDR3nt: TGCGCCAGCAGCCAAGACAGGGGCACTGAAGCTTTCTTT; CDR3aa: CASSQDRGTEAFF
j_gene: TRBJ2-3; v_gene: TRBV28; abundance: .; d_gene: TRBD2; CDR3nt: TGTGCCAGCAGCTCAAATACTAGCGGAGCGACAGATACGCAGTATTTT; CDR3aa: CASSSNTSGATDTQYF
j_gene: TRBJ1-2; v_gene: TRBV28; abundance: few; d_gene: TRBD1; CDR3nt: TGTGCCAGCAGTTTATGGGACAGGGACAGGGGGCATCATGGCTACACCTTC; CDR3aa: CASSLWDRDRGHHGYTF
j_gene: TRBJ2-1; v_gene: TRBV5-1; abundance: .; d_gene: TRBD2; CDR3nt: TGCGCCAGCAGCCCGCCCCGACTAGCGGGAGATTACAATGAGCAGTTCTTC; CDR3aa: CASSPPRLAGDYNEQFF
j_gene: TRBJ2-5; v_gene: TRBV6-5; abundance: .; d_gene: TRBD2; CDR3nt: TGTGCCAGCAGTTACTCGAGCTGGGGAGGGCGGGAGACCCAGTACTTC; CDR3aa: CASSYSSWGGRETQYF
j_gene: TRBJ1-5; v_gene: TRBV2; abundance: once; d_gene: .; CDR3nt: TGTGCCAGCAAGGGGGTCAGCAATCAGCCCCAGCATTTT; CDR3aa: CASKGVSNQPQHF
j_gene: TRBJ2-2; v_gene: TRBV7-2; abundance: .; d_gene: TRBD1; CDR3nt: TGTGCCAGCATCCTTAACCCAGGGGGCAGCACCGGGGAGCTGTTTTTT; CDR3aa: CASILNPGGSTGELFF
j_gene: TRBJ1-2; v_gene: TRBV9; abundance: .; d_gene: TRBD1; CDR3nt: TGTGCCAGCAGTGGCCCGCGGACAGGGGACTATGGCTACACCTTC; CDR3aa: CASSGPRTGDYGYTF